The entry that follows covers one T cell receptor (beta chain) sequence. V was pared by 4 bases and J by 3 bases, with 7 bases between. The CDR3 runs to 12 residues. From germline, CDR1 is MNHEY and CDR2 SVGAGI. This sample is part of a study of technical replicates of blood from a handful of donors. The protocol was immunoSEQ multiplex PCR, while the TCRdb copy is restricted to in-frame clones and leaves out a portion. The sample contains about 94,000 clones, 96% of which appear only once. Sequenced material: T cells isolated from PBMCs. The chain carries TRBV6-5 and TRBJ2-7; no clear D gene. This sequence originates from a human donor in good health. The CDR3: CASSSPHYEQYF. The CDR3 nucleotides are TGTGCCAGCAGTTCCCCCCACTACGAGCAGTACTTC.